This record covers a single T cell receptor (beta chain). The data were taken from a study of blood T cell repertoires in COVID-19. Study overall: Sources were T cells, B-cell-depleted T cells, or PBMCs; the material itself was cDNA or gDNA.

Libraries were prepared by immunoSEQ multiplex PCR; TCRdb keeps only in-frame clonotypes and omits some of them. The table has some 370,000 clones, 80% to 90% seen once. Trimming stripped 3 bases from V and 5 bases from J, with 17 bases between. Per the germline V gene, CDR1 is MGHDK and CDR2 is SYGVNS. CDR3 length equals 15 residues. V and J are TRBV25-1 and TRBJ2-7, with D perhaps TRBD2 (5 bases). The sample consisted of peripheral blood. The receptor comes from a woman in her thirties with COVID-19, enrolled during active disease. CDR3 nucleotide sequence: TGTGCCAGCAGTGAGTGGAACGAGGGCCTGGACGAGCAGTACTTC. This gives the protein CASSEWNEGLDEQYF.